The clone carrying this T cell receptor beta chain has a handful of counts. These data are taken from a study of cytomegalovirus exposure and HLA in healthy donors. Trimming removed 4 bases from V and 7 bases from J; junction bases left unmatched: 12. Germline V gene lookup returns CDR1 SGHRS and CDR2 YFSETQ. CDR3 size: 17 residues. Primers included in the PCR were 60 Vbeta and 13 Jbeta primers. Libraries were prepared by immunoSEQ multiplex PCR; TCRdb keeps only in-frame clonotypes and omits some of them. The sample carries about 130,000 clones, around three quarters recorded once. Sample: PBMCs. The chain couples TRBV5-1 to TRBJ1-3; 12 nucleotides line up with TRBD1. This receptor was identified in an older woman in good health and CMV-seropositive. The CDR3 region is CASSRKAGTGGGNTIYF. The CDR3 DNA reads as TGCGCCAGCAGCAGGAAGGCCGGGACAGGGGGCGGTAACACCATATATTTT. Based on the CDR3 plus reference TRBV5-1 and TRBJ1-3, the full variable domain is KAGVTQTPRYLIKTRGQQVTLSCSPISGHRSVSWYQQTPGQGLQFLFEYFSETQRNKGNFPGRFSGRQFSNSRSEMNVSTLELGDSALYLCASSRKAGTGGGNTIYFGEGSWLTVV.